The clone carrying this T cell receptor (beta chain) was seen repeatedly, ten times or more. Its antigen remains unidentified. This entry is derived from a study of identical twins. Study findings and constraints: Excess sharing by twins proved weaker in beta out-of-frame sequences.

Addition of a universal primer site occurred through template switching, and cDNA carried unique molecular identifiers. TCRdb redid the calling of the 5' RACE reads with MiXCR, one entry per CDR3 protein. This sample yields 640,000 or so distinct CDR3 sequences, of which 6% to 6.5% are seen a single time; under 2% belongs to the top ten. Trimming left V 3 bases short and J 2 bases short, with 9 bases between. This CDR3 is built from 14 residues. CDR1 and CDR2 (germline): MGHRA, YSYEKL. The sample taken for sequencing was naive T cells sorted from blood. This clonotype originated in a man between 18 and 29 years old in good health. The V call is TRBV4-1, the J call TRBJ2-3; D call uncertain. The CDR3 coding sequence is TGCGCCAGCAGCCAGCGGCTCCTCACAGATACGCAGTATTTT. Its translation is CASSQRLLTDTQYF.